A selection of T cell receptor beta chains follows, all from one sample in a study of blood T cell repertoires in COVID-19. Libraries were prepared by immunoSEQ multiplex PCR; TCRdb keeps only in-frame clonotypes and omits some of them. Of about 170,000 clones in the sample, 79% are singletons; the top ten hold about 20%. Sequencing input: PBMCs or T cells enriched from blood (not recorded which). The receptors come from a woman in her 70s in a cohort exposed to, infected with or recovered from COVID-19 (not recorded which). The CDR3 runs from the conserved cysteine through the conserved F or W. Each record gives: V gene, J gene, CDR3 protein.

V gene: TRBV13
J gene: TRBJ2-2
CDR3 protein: CASSSPSTGELFF

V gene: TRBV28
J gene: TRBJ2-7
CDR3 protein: CASSFGGTANIYEQYF

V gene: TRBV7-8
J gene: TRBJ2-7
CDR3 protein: CASSLLEPYEQYF

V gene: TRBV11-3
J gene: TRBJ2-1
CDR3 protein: CASSGGTSYNNEQFF

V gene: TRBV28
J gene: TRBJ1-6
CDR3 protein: CASSFSAGTAYGSPLHF

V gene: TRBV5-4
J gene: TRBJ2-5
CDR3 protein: CASSPRQGAWETQYF

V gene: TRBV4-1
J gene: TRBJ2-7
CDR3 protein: CASSQDGGGLKYEQYF

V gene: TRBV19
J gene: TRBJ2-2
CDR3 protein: CASRGMGPRTGELFF

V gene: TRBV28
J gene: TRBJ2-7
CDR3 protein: CASSSLLEGGLANEQYF

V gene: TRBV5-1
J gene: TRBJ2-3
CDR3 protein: CASSLDREEAPPSPTQYF

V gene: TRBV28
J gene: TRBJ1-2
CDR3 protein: CASTEAGFGYTF

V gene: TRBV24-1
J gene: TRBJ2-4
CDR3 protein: CATSDDRNQNIQYF

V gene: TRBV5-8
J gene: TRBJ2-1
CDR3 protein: CASSIGLAGGYNEQFF

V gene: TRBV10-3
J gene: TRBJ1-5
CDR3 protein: CAIGGSDQPQHF

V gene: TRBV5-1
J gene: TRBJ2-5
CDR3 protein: CASSPGEGTTAQYF

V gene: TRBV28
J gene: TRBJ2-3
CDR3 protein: CASSSSGLAGSSTDTQYF

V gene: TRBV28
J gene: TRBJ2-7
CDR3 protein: CASVEGGKRYEQYF

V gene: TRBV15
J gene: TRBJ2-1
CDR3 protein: CATSRELAGDNEQFF

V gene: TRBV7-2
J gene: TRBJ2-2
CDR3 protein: CASSPRQNTGELFF

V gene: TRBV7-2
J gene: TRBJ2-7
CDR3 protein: CASSSSSGTSYEQYF

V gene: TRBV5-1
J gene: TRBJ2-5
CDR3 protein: CASSSGQGEETQYF

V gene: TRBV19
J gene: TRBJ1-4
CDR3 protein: CASSLRREEKLFF

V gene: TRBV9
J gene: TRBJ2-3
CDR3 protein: CASSGDRADTQYF

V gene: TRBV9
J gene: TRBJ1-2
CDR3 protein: CASSVAVAHGYTF

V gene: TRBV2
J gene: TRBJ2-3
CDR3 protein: CASRRSSTDTQYF

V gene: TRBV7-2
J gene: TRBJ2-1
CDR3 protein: CASSRGQGAYNEQFF

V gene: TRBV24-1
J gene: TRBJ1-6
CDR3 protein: CATSDSGTANSPLHF

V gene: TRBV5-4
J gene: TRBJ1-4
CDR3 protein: CASSLGGTDHEKLFF

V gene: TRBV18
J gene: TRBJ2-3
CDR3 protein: CASSSREGLTDTQYF

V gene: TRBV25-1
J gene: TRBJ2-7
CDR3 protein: CASSRASGEQYF

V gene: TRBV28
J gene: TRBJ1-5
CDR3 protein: CASSLLQGGNQPQHF

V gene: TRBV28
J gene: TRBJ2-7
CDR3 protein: CASTSSNYEQYF

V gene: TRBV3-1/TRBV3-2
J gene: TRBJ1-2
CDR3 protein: CASSQVWSGYTF

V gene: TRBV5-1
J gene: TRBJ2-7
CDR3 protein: CASSLGGTGGHRYF

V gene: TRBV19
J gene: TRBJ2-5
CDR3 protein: CATARDQETQYF

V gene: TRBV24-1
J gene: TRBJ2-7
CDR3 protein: CAPLAGGPGYEQYF

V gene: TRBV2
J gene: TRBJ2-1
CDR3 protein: CASVSQGSHYNEQFF